This TCR beta chain derives from a study of beta chain features in type 1 diabetes. General study findings and limits: Type 1 diabetes patients had TCRB CDR3s that were shorter (moderately but significantly so) in all four CD4+ subsets.

A word on this clone: The antigen remains undetermined.

Expressed TCRB transcripts were sequenced after all isolated RNA was converted to cDNA. Only in-frame clones appear in the TCRdb table, and some are missing; sequencing was by immunoSEQ multiplex PCR. The repertoire includes roughly 150,000 clones, roughly 10% of them detected once, and 0.7% sits in the top ten. Germline V gives CDR1 MGHDK, CDR2 SYGVNS. CDR3 length: 16 amino acids. V lost 6 bases to trimming and J lost 7 bases; unmatched junction nucleotides: 13. The sample comprised central memory CD4+ T cells from blood. This chain connects TRBV25-1 to TRBJ2-1, with 9 positions matching TRBD2. The TCR comes from a woman under 40 with type 1 diabetes. CDR3 protein: CASSGVAGAGENEQFF. The CDR3 DNA follows: TGTGCCAGCAGCGGGGTAGCGGGAGCGGGGGAAAATGAGCAGTTCTTC. Full variable domain (outside the CDR3, taken from reference TRBV25-1 and TRBJ2-1): EADIYQTPRYLVIGTGKKITLECSQTMGHDKMYWYQQDPGMELHLIHYSYGVNSTEKGDLSSESTVSRIRTEHFPLTLESARPSHTSQYLCASSGVAGAGENEQFFGPGTRLTVL.